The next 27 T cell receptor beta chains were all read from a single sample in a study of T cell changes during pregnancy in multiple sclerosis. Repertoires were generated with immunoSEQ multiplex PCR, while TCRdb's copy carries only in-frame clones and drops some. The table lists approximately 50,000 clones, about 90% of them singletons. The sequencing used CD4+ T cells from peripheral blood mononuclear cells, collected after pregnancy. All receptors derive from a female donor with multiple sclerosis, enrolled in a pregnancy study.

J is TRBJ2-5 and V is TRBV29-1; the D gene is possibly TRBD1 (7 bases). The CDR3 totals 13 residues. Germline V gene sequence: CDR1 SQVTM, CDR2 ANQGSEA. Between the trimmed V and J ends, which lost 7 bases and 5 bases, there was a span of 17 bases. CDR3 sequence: CSGRAGGLETQYF. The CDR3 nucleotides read TGCAGCGGGAGGGCAGGGGGGTTGGAGACCCAGTACTTC.

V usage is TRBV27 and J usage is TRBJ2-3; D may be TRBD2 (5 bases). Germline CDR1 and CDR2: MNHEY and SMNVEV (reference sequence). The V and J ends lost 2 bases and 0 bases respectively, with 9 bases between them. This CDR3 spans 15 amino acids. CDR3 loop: CASSLSGASTDTQYF. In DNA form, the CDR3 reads TGTGCCAGCAGTTTAAGCGGAGCTAGCACAGATACGCAGTATTTT.

The CDR3 DNA reads as TGTGCCAGTAGGGTGGGAGGTCAAAGTGTGAATGAGCAGTTCTTC. Protein product: CASRVGGQSVNEQFF. The rearrangement joins TRBV19 to TRBJ2-1; TRBD2 is a possible D gene (6 bases). Germline V gene sequence: CDR1 LNHDA, CDR2 SQIVND (reference sequence). V was clipped by 6 bases and J by 7 bases, with 19 bases between them. This CDR3 contains 15 residues.

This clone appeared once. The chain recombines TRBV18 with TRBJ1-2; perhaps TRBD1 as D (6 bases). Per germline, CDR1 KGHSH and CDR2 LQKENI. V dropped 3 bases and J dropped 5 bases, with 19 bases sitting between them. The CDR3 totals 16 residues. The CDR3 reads CASSPSGQGGGYGYTF. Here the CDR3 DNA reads TGTGCCAGCTCACCGAGCGGACAAGGGGGTGGTTATGGCTACACCTTC.

DNA for the CDR3: TGCGCCAGCAGCTTGGCCGGGTCCGCTGGAAACACCATATATTTT. Translating it yields CASSLAGSAGNTIYF. V is TRBV5-1 and J is TRBJ1-3, with no clear D. This CDR3 contains 15 residues. The germline gives CDR1 SGHRS, CDR2 YFSETQ. Trimming took off 0 bases at V and 2 bases at J, with 9 bases between the two ends.

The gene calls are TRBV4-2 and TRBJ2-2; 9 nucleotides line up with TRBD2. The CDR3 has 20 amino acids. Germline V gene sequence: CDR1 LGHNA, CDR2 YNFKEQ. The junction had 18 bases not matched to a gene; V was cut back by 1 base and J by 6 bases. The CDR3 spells CASSQALRLAGSRLAGELFF. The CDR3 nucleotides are TGTGCCAGCAGCCAAGCCCTCCGTCTAGCGGGGTCAAGGCTGGCCGGGGAGCTGTTTTTT.

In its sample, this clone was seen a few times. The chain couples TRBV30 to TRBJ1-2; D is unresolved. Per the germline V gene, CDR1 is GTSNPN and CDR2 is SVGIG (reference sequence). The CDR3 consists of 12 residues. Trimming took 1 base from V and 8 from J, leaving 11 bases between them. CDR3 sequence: CAWSEFQEGYTF. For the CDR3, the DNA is TGTGCCTGGAGTGAGTTTCAAGAGGGCTACACCTTC.

CDR3 region: CASSLGTSSGGEQFF. The DNA of the CDR3 is TGTGCCAGCAGCTTGGGGACTAGCTCGGGTGGTGAGCAGTTCTTC. V is TRBV7-2 and J is TRBJ2-1; TRBD2 matches at 9 bases. The CDR3 is 15 residues long. J was trimmed by 9 bases and V by 3 bases; bases with no gene match: 9. Germline V gives CDR1 SGHTA, CDR2 FQGNSA.

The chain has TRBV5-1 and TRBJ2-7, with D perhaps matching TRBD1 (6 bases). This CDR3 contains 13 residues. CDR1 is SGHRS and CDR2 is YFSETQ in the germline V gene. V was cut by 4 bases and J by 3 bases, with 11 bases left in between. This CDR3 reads CASSPGQSYEQYF. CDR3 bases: TGCGCCAGCAGCCCGGGACAAAGCTACGAGCAGTACTTC.

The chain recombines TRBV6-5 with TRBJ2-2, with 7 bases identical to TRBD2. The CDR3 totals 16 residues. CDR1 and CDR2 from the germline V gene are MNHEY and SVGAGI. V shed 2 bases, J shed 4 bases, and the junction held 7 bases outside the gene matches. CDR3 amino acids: CASSYRTRASTGELFF. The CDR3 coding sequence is TGTGCCAGCAGTTACCGGACTAGAGCCTCCACCGGGGAGCTGTTTTTT.

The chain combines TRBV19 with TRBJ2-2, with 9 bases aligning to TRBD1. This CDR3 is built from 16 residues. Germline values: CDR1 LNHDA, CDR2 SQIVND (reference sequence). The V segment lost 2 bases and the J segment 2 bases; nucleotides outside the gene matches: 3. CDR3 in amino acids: CASSIRQGVNTGELFF. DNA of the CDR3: TGTGCCAGTAGTATACGACAGGGGGTAAACACCGGGGAGCTGTTTTTT.

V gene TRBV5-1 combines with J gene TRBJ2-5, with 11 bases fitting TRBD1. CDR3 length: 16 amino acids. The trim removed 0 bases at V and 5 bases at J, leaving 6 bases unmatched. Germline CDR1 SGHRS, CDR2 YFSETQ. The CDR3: CASSLGGTGGEETQYF. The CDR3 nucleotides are TGCGCCAGCAGCTTGGGCGGGACAGGGGGAGAGGAGACCCAGTACTTC.

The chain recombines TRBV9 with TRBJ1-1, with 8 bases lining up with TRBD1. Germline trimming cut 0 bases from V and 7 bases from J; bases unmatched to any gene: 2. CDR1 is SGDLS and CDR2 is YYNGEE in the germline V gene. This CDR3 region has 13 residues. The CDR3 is CASSVAGGNEAFF. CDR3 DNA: TGTGCCAGCAGCGTAGCAGGGGGCAATGAAGCTTTCTTT.

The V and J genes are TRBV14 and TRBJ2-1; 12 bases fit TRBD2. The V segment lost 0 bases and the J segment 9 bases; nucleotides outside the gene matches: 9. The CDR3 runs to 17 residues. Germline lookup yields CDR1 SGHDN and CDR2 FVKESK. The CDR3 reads CASSQDRLAGGPVEQFF. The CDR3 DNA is TGTGCCAGCAGCCAAGATCGGCTAGCGGGAGGGCCGGTTGAGCAGTTCTTC.

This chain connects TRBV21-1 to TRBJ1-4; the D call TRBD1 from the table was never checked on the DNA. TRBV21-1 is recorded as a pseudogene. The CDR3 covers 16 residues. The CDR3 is CASSKVSGTENEKLFF. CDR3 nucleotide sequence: TGTGCCAGCAGCAAAGTATCAGGGACAGAGAATGAAAAACTGTTTTTT.

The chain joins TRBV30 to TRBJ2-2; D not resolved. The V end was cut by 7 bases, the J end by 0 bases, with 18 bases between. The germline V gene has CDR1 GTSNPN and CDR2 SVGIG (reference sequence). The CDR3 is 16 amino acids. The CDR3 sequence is CASDRQPLANTGELFF. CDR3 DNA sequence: TGTGCCTCCGATCGACAACCACTCGCGAACACCGGGGAGCTGTTTTTT. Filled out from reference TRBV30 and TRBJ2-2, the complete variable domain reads SQTIHQWPATLVQPVGSPLSLECTVEGTSNPNLYWYRQAAGRGLQLLFYSVGIGQISSEVPQNLSASRPQDRQFILSSKKLLLSDSGFYLCASDRQPLANTGELFFGEGSRLTVL.

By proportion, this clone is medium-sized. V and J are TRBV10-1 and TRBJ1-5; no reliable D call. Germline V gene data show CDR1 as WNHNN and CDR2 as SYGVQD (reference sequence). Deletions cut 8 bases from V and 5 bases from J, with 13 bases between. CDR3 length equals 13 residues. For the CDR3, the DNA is TGCGCCAGCTCCATCGGGAACGATCAGCCCCAGCATTTT. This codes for CASSIGNDQPQHF.

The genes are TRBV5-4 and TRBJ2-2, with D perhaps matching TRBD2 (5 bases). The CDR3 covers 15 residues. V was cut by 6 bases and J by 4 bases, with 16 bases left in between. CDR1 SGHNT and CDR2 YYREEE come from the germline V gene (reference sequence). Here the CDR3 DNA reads TGTGCCAGCACCGACTATAGTAGGCTCACCGGGGAGCTGTTTTTT. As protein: CASTDYSRLTGELFF.

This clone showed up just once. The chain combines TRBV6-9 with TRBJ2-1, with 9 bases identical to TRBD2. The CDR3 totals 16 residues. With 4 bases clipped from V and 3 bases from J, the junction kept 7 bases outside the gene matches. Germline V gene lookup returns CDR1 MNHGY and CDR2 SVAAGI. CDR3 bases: TGTGCCAGCAGTTCCCCCGCTAGCGGGAACTACAATGAGCAGTTCTTC. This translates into CASSSPASGNYNEQFF.

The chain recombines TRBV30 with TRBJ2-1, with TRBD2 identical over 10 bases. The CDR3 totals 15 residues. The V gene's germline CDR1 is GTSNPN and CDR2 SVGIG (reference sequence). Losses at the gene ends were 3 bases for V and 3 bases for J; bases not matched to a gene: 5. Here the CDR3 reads CAWRGASGSYNEQFF. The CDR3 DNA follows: TGTGCCTGGAGAGGGGCTAGCGGGAGCTACAATGAGCAGTTCTTC. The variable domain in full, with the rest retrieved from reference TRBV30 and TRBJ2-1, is SQTIHQWPATLVQPVGSPLSLECTVEGTSNPNLYWYRQAAGRGLQLLFYSVGIGQISSEVPQNLSASRPQDRQFILSSKKLLLSDSGFYLCAWRGASGSYNEQFFGPGTRLTVL.

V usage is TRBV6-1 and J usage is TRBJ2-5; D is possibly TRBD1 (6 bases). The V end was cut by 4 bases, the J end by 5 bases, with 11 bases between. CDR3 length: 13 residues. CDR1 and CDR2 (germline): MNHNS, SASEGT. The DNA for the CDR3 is TGTGCCAGCAGTGGGGGGCACGGGGAGACCCAGTACTTC. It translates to CASSGGHGETQYF.

The CDR3 DNA follows: TGCGCCAGCAGCATAATGGAGGGGACCCAAGAGACCCAGTACTTC. This codes for CASSIMEGTQETQYF. The J gene is TRBJ2-5, the V gene TRBV5-1, with D tentatively TRBD2 (6 bases). The CDR3 length is 15 residues. Germline V gene sequence: CDR1 SGHRS, CDR2 YFSETQ. Trimming pared 4 bases from V and 1 base from J, leaving 14 bases between.

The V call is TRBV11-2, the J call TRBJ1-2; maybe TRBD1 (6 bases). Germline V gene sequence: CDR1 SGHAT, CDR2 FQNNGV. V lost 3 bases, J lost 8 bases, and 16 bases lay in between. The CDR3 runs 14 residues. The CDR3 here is CASSFGGGLGGYTF. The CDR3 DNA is TGTGCCAGCAGCTTCGGGGGGGGGCTTGGCGGCTACACCTTC.

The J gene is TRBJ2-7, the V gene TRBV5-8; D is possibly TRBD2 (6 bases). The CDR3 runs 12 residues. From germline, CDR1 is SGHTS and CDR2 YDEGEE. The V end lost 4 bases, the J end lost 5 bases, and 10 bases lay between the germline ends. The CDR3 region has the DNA TGTGCCAGCAGCCGGACTACCAACGAGCAGTACTTC. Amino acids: CASSRTTNEQYF.

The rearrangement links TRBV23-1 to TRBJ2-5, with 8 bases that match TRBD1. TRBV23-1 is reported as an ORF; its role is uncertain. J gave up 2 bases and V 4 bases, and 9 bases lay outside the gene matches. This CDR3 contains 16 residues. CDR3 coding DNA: TGCGCCAGCAGTCCGAGTTGGGACAGGCAACAAGAGACCCAGTACTTC. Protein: CASSPSWDRQQETQYF.

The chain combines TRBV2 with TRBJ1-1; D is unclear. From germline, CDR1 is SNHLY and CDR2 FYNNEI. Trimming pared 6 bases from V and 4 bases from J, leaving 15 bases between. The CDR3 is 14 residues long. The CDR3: CASSAYEGLTEAFF. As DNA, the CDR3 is TGTGCCAGCAGCGCCTATGAGGGCCTCACTGAAGCTTTCTTT. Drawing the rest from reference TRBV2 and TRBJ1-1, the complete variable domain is EPEVTQTPSHQVTQMGQEVILRCVPISNHLYFYWYRQILGQKVEFLVSFYNNEISEKSEIFDDQFSVERPDGSNFTLKIRSTKLEDSAMYFCASSAYEGLTEAFFGQGTRLTVV.

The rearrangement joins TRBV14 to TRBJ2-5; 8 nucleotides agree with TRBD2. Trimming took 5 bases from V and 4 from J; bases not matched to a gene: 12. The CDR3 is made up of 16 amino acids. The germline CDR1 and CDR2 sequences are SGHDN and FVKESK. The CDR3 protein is CASSGRAGEGRETQYF. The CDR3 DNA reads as TGTGCCAGCAGCGGTAGAGCGGGAGAAGGAAGAGAGACCCAGTACTTC.